This T cell receptor (beta chain) was captured by sequencing in a study of blood T cell repertoires in COVID-19. Study information: T cells, B-cell-depleted T cells, or PBMCs provided the cDNA or gDNA that served as material.

CDR3 length: 16 residues. CDR1 and CDR2 from the germline V gene are LGHDT and YNNKEL (reference sequence). V lost 0 bases to trimming and J lost 8 bases, with 17 bases between them. Original data processing: Reference gene primer amplification yielded estimated nucleated cell counts. Method: immunoSEQ multiplex PCR; TCRdb's copy keeps in-frame clones and lacks some. That table gives V, J and clone size, and the DNA gave D and trimming. The sample lists approximately 88,000 clones; more than 75% were seen once. The clonotype comes from a woman aged 65 to 85 with acute or convalescent COVID-19. The specimen was peripheral blood. The rearrangement links TRBV3-1 (or the pseudogene TRBV3-2) to TRBJ2-1, with D perhaps matching TRBD1 (6 bases). For the CDR3, the DNA is TGTGCCAGCAGCCAAGATGGTACAGGGTTCATGGATGAGCAGTTCTTC. It specifies CASSQDGTGFMDEQFF.